Listed here are 12 T cell receptor beta chains from one sample, sequenced in a study of blood T cell repertoires in COVID-19. Some clones are missing from TCRdb's copy, which holds only in-frame ones; the method was immunoSEQ multiplex PCR. The data hold some 300,000 clones, with roughly nine tenths observed a single time. The specimen was PBMCs or T cells enriched from blood (not recorded which). Receptors originate from a woman between 50 and 59 years old who had been exposed to COVID-19.

The chain combines TRBV11-2 with TRBJ2-2; D is undetermined. There are 16 residues in the CDR3. V lost 2 bases to trimming and J lost 6 bases, with 16 bases between them. Germline-derived CDR1 and CDR2 are SGHAT and FQNNGV. The CDR3 protein is CASSLLVSSPPGELFF. The CDR3 DNA sequence: TGTGCCAGCAGCTTATTAGTCTCCTCCCCACCCGGGGAGCTGTTTTTT. Using reference TRBV11-2 and TRBJ2-2 for the parts outside the CDR3, the full variable domain is EAGVAQSPRYKIIEKRQSVAFWCNPISGHATLYWYQQILGQGPKLLIQFQNNGVVDDSQLPKDRFSAERLKGVDSTLKIQPAKLEDSAVYLCASSLLVSSPPGELFFGEGSRLTVL.

With regard to this clone: One base separates it from a far larger clone, so it is likely a read error. The rearrangement joins TRBV6-1 to TRBJ2-1; TRBD2 matches 11 bases. The length of the CDR3 is 15 residues. CDR1 and CDR2 from the germline V gene are MNHNS and SASEGT. J lost 4 bases, V lost 2 bases, and 1 base had no gene match. CDR3 amino acids: CASSEIAGGYNEQFF. The CDR3 bases are TGTGCCAGCAGTGAAATAGCGGGGGGGTACAATGAGCAGTTCTTC.

The J gene is TRBJ2-7, the V gene TRBV5-1; 9 nucleotides match TRBD1. CDR1 and CDR2 from the germline V gene are SGHRS and YFSETQ. After removal of 3 bases from V and 7 bases from J, the junction contained 11 bases not matched to a gene. The CDR3 runs to 15 residues. The chain's CDR3 is CASSWTGVESREQYF. CDR3 in DNA: TGCGCCAGCAGCTGGACAGGGGTGGAATCGCGGGAGCAGTACTTC.

The chain carries TRBV7-9 and TRBJ1-1; TRBD1 agrees at 8 bases. This CDR3 comprises 18 residues. Germline V CDR1 and CDR2: SEHNR, FQNEAQ (reference sequence). The J segment lost 0 bases and the V segment lost 0 bases, leaving 9 bases of the junction unmatched. CDR3: CASSLAPGQARLNTEAFF. The CDR3 DNA is TGTGCCAGCAGCTTAGCGCCGGGACAGGCGAGACTGAACACTGAAGCTTTCTTT.

This chain links TRBV6-5 with TRBJ1-4; no firm D call. This CDR3 has 12 residues. The ends were cut back, 9 bases at V and 8 bases at J, with 13 bases in the middle. Per germline, CDR1 MNHEY and CDR2 SVGAGI. The CDR3, as DNA: TGTGCCAGTATACCTGAGCGGGAAAAACTGTTTTTT. Its translation is CASIPEREKLFF.

This clone was picked up many times. The chain joins TRBV28 to TRBJ1-5; the D gene is possibly TRBD1 (6 bases). V was shortened by 8 bases and J by 3 bases, with 14 bases between the two germline ends. Germline CDR1 MDHEN, CDR2 SYDVKM. The CDR3 contains 14 residues. CDR3 sequence reads: CASQNGQYNQPQHF. CDR3 DNA sequence: TGTGCCAGCCAAAACGGACAGTACAATCAGCCCCAGCATTTT.

The gene calls are TRBV5-4 and TRBJ1-1; tentative D call: TRBD1 (6 bases). CDR3 size: 17 residues. V was trimmed by 0 bases and J by 0 bases, leaving 15 bases between them. CDR1 SGHNT and CDR2 YYREEE come from the germline V gene (reference sequence). This CDR3 reads CASSLVAGARLNTEAFF. The DNA of the CDR3 is TGTGCCAGCAGCTTGGTTGCGGGGGCGAGATTGAACACTGAAGCTTTCTTT.

V usage is TRBV24-1 and J usage is TRBJ1-5; TRBD1 aligns across 9 bases. The CDR3 has 16 residues. Germline CDR1 KGHDR, CDR2 SFDVKD. V lost 7 bases to trimming and J lost 2 bases; unmatched junction nucleotides: 8. The CDR3: CATSPGQGVRNQPQHF. The CDR3 DNA sequence: TGTGCCACCAGCCCGGGACAGGGCGTACGCAATCAGCCCCAGCATTTT.

This clone has more than one count but fewer than ten. V and J are TRBV11-2 and TRBJ2-7, with D possibly TRBD2 on 5 matching bases. V lost 0 bases to trimming and J lost 9 bases, with 12 bases between them. In germline, CDR1 is SGHAT, CDR2 FQNNGV. This CDR3 spans 13 amino acids. CDR3 loop: CASSLEPGSWQYF. CDR3 DNA sequence: TGTGCCAGCAGCTTAGAACCGGGGTCCTGGCAGTACTTC. The whole variable domain, remainder taken from reference TRBV11-2 and TRBJ2-7, is EAGVAQSPRYKIIEKRQSVAFWCNPISGHATLYWYQQILGQGPKLLIQFQNNGVVDDSQLPKDRFSAERLKGVDSTLKIQPAKLEDSAVYLCASSLEPGSWQYFGPGTRLTVT.

V usage is TRBV29-1 and J usage is TRBJ2-3, with TRBD2 identical over 7 bases. This CDR3 spans 14 amino acids. Germline CDR1 SQVTM, CDR2 ANQGSEA. With V trimmed by 8 bases and J by 0 bases, 8 bases remained unmatched. The DNA for the CDR3 is TGCAGCCAGATCGGGGGGACTAGCACAGATACGCAGTATTTT. It yields the protein CSQIGGTSTDTQYF.

This chain connects TRBV15 to TRBJ2-1; 8 nucleotides line up with TRBD2. The V and J ends lost 5 bases and 0 bases, in that order; junction bases with no gene match: 15. This CDR3 is 19 amino acids long. The germline V gene encodes CDR1 LNHNV and CDR2 YYDKDF (reference sequence). The CDR3 DNA sequence: TGTGCCACCAGCGACCCTATTGGGCGGGGGGAAAGCTCCTACAATGAGCAGTTCTTC. Protein: CATSDPIGRGESSYNEQFF.

This clone turned up a few times. The rearrangement links TRBV6-6 to TRBJ2-6; 7 nucleotides agree with TRBD2. The germline CDR1 and CDR2 sequences are MNHNY and SVGAGI (reference sequence). This CDR3 has 17 residues. With V trimmed by 5 bases and J by 2 bases, 9 bases remained unmatched. The chain's CDR3 is CASSGSQGGAGANVLTF. CDR3 DNA sequence: TGTGCCAGCAGTGGATCCCAGGGAGGGGCTGGGGCCAACGTCCTGACTTTC.